The source of this T cell receptor (beta chain) is a study of PD-1 blockade in classical Hodgkin lymphoma. Notes on the study in general: Those starting nivolumab under 1 year post-ASCT were excluded.

Germline V lookup: CDR1 LGHNA, CDR2 YNFKEQ. This CDR3 comprises 17 residues. Trimming removed 0 bases from V and 6 bases from J; junction bases left unmatched: 10. Method: immunoSEQ multiplex PCR; TCRdb's copy keeps in-frame clones and lacks some. The top ten hold 9.7% of the sample, which has 60,000 or so clones, roughly 90% seen once. With respect to this clone: No antigen is known for it.

Relapse after autologous stem cell transplantation occurred in every patient, and brentuximab vedotin exposure varied. The sequence derives from a human donor with classical Hodgkin lymphoma. The sample consisted of peripheral blood mononuclear cells (PBMCs), taken at baseline. The V call is TRBV4-2, the J call TRBJ2-1; TRBD2 agrees at 8 bases. DNA of the CDR3: TGTGCCAGCAGCCAAGAAGGTGGCGGGAGGCCCCCCAATGAGCAGTTCTTC. As protein: CASSQEGGGRPPNEQFF.